The clone carrying this TCR beta chain was recorded at least ten times. This entry is derived from a study of T cells in Graves' hyperthyroidism and ophthalmopathy. Template material for amplifying TCR beta CDR3 regions consisted of RNA transcripts. The study used the HTBI primer set for a first-round RT-PCR of the TCR CDR3. TCRdb re-called the multiplex PCR reads with MiXCR, one entry per CDR3 protein. Found here are fewer than 650,000 distinct CDR3 sequences, around 15% of them singletons; the top ten hold about 3.9%. CDR1 and CDR2 (germline): DFQATT, SNEGSKA (reference sequence). V shed 3 bases and J shed 1 base, with 12 bases lying between them. The CDR3 consists of 15 residues.

The receptor comes from a woman between 40 and 50 years old with Graves' ophthalmopathy. Sequenced sample: blood. The genes are TRBV20-1 and TRBJ2-2, with a tentative D call TRBD1 (5 bases). CDR3 amino acids: CSASSPRENTGELFF. The CDR3 coding sequence is TGCAGTGCTAGTTCGCCCAGGGAGAACACCGGGGAGCTGTTTTTT.